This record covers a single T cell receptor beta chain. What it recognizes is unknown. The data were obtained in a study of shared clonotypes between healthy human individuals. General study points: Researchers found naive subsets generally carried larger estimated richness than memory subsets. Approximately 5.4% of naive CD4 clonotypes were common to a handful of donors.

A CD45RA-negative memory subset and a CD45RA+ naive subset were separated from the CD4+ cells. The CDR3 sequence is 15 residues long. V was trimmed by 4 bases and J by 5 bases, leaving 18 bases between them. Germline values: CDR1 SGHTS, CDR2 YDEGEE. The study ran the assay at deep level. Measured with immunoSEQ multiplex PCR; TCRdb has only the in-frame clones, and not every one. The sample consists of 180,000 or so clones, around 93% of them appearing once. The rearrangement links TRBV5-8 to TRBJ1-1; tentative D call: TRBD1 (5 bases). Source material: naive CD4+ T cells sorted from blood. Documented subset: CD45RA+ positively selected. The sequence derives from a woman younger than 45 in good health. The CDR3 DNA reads TGTGCCAGCAGCGGAAGACAGCTTGCGGGGACTGAAGCTTTCTTT. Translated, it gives CASSGRQLAGTEAFF.